These T cell receptor beta chains were read from a single sample in a study of blood T cell repertoires in COVID-19. This table comes from immunoSEQ multiplex PCR, and its TCRdb copy is limited to in-frame clones, with some not included. The sample carries 95,000 to 150,000 clones, 90% recorded once. Input material: peripheral blood. These receptors originate from a woman aged 60-75 years with COVID-19, enrolled during active disease. Both conserved end residues are part of each CDR3. D genes are given only for firm matches. Clone size is stated in some rows and not others, as once, few, many or a class when expanded.

v_gene: TRBV7-6; j_gene: TRBJ2-2; d_gene: -; abundance: -; CDR3aa: CASSTRTPTGELFF; CDR3nt: TGTGCCAGCAGCACGCGGACACCCACCGGGGAGCTGTTTTTT
v_gene: TRBV27; j_gene: TRBJ2-2; d_gene: TRBD2; abundance: -; CDR3aa: CASSLLAGERFGELFF; CDR3nt: TGTGCCAGCAGTTTATTGGCGGGGGAGCGGTTCGGGGAGCTGTTTTTT
v_gene: TRBV10-2; j_gene: TRBJ2-6; d_gene: -; abundance: -; CDR3aa: CASGGTYKTRLSGANVLTF; CDR3nt: TGCGCCAGCGGGGGGACGTACAAAACCCGCCTTTCTGGGGCCAACGTCCTGACTTTC
v_gene: TRBV18; j_gene: TRBJ1-1; d_gene: -; abundance: -; CDR3aa: CASSREEGEAFF; CDR3nt: TGTGCCAGCTCGAGGGAGGAGGGGGAAGCTTTCTTT
v_gene: TRBV10-1; j_gene: TRBJ1-5; d_gene: TRBD1; abundance: -; CDR3aa: CASSGPQGKKGNQPQHF; CDR3nt: TGCGCCAGCAGTGGACCACAGGGGAAAAAGGGCAATCAGCCCCAGCATTTT
v_gene: TRBV4-1; j_gene: TRBJ1-5; d_gene: -; abundance: -; CDR3aa: CASSQGLRGFSSQPQHF; CDR3nt: TGCGCCAGCAGCCAAGGGTTAAGGGGGTTTTCGTCCCAGCCCCAGCATTTT
v_gene: TRBV19; j_gene: TRBJ2-1; d_gene: -; abundance: once; CDR3aa: CASSQSSSGTYNEQFF; CDR3nt: TGTGCCAGTAGTCAGTCGAGTTCAGGGACCTACAATGAGCAGTTCTTC
v_gene: TRBV4-3; j_gene: TRBJ2-7; d_gene: TRBD1; abundance: -; CDR3aa: CASSRSEGGPSYEQYF; CDR3nt: TGCGCCAGCAGCCGCTCAGAAGGGGGCCCGTCCTACGAGCAGTACTTC
v_gene: TRBV27; j_gene: TRBJ2-7; d_gene: TRBD1; abundance: -; CDR3aa: CASSPGTVKYEQYF; CDR3nt: TGTGCCAGCAGTCCAGGGACAGTTAAATACGAGCAGTACTTC
v_gene: TRBV7-9; j_gene: TRBJ1-4; d_gene: -; abundance: -; CDR3aa: CASSSQGRGKREKLFF; CDR3nt: TGTGCCAGCAGTTCACAGGGTAGGGGAAAACGGGAAAAACTGTTTTTT
v_gene: TRBV6-2/TRBV6-3; j_gene: TRBJ2-2; d_gene: -; abundance: -; CDR3aa: CASSYSGGNTGELFF; CDR3nt: TGTGCCAGCAGTTACTCAGGGGGGAACACCGGGGAGCTGTTTTTT
v_gene: TRBV4-1; j_gene: TRBJ1-2; d_gene: -; abundance: -; CDR3aa: CASSRNSPGYGYTF; CDR3nt: TGCGCCAGCAGCCGGAACTCCCCAGGCTATGGCTACACCTTC
v_gene: TRBV7-9; j_gene: TRBJ1-1; d_gene: -; abundance: -; CDR3aa: CAGGRAGVDTEAFF; CDR3nt: TGTGCCGGAGGCCGGGCCGGCGTGGACACTGAAGCTTTCTTT
v_gene: TRBV19; j_gene: TRBJ1-5; d_gene: TRBD1; abundance: -; CDR3aa: CASSIGTGGQPQHF; CDR3nt: TGTGCCAGTAGTATTGGGACAGGGGGTCAGCCCCAGCATTTT
v_gene: TRBV5-1; j_gene: TRBJ2-2; d_gene: -; abundance: once; CDR3aa: CASSSPPSDSSGELFF; CDR3nt: TGCGCCAGCAGCTCCCCCCCCTCGGACAGCTCCGGGGAGCTGTTTTTT
v_gene: TRBV7-8; j_gene: TRBJ1-2; d_gene: -; abundance: -; CDR3aa: CASSFLASYNYGYTF; CDR3nt: TGTGCCAGCAGCTTCCTAGCCTCTTATAACTATGGCTACACCTTC
v_gene: TRBV5-1; j_gene: TRBJ2-3; d_gene: -; abundance: -; CDR3aa: CASSLGISRSTDTQYF; CDR3nt: TGCGCCAGCAGCTTGGGCATTAGCAGATCCACAGATACGCAGTATTTT
v_gene: TRBV5-6; j_gene: TRBJ1-1; d_gene: -; abundance: -; CDR3aa: CASSPPQGFSTEAFF; CDR3nt: TGTGCCAGCAGCCCCCCTCAGGGGTTTAGCACTGAAGCTTTCTTT
v_gene: TRBV9; j_gene: TRBJ2-2; d_gene: -; abundance: -; CDR3aa: CASSVAGANTGELFF; CDR3nt: TGTGCCAGCAGCGTAGCGGGGGCGAACACCGGGGAGCTGTTTTTT
v_gene: TRBV5-1; j_gene: TRBJ1-2; d_gene: -; abundance: -; CDR3aa: CASSLGTGRGYTF; CDR3nt: TGCGCCAGCAGCTTAGGTACAGGGCGGGGCTACACCTTC
v_gene: TRBV5-3; j_gene: TRBJ1-5; d_gene: TRBD1; abundance: few; CDR3aa: CARSGGTALTCNQPQHF; CDR3nt: TGTGCCAGAAGCGGGGGGACAGCCTTGACCTGCAATCAGCCCCAGCATTTT
v_gene: TRBV9; j_gene: TRBJ1-2; d_gene: -; abundance: -; CDR3aa: CASGLQDIDGYTF; CDR3nt: TGTGCCAGCGGATTACAGGACATAGATGGCTACACCTTC
v_gene: TRBV19; j_gene: TRBJ2-2; d_gene: TRBD2; abundance: -; CDR3aa: CATAGGRGVITGELFF; CDR3nt: TGTGCCACCGCGGGAGGGCGCGGAGTTATCACCGGGGAGCTGTTTTTT
v_gene: TRBV5-4; j_gene: TRBJ1-5; d_gene: -; abundance: once; CDR3aa: CASSRYGQGLNQPQHF; CDR3nt: TGTGCCAGCAGCCGGTACGGGCAGGGACTAAATCAGCCCCAGCATTTT
v_gene: TRBV5-1; j_gene: TRBJ1-5; d_gene: TRBD1; abundance: -; CDR3aa: CASSFSGTGNQPQHF; CDR3nt: TGCGCCAGCAGCTTCTCAGGGACAGGGAATCAGCCCCAGCATTTT
v_gene: TRBV29-1; j_gene: TRBJ1-4; d_gene: TRBD1; abundance: few; CDR3aa: CSVVKTGDREKLFF; CDR3nt: TGCAGCGTTGTAAAGACAGGGGATCGAGAAAAACTGTTTTTT
v_gene: TRBV21-1; j_gene: TRBJ2-7; d_gene: -; abundance: few; CDR3aa: CASSPTHSRPNYEQYF; CDR3nt: TGTGCCAGCAGCCCGACCCACAGTCGTCCCAACTACGAGCAGTACTTC
v_gene: TRBV5-1; j_gene: TRBJ1-2; d_gene: -; abundance: -; CDR3aa: CASSLQGPPNYGYTF; CDR3nt: TGCGCCAGCAGCTTACAGGGCCCTCCGAACTATGGCTACACCTTC
v_gene: TRBV27; j_gene: TRBJ1-2; d_gene: TRBD1; abundance: -; CDR3aa: CASNSGQGAYGYTF; CDR3nt: TGTGCCAGCAACTCCGGACAGGGGGCCTATGGCTACACCTTC